This T cell receptor beta chain was retrieved from a study of breast tumors, draining lymph nodes, adjacent tissues. Germline CDR1 is GTSNPN and CDR2 is SVGIG (reference sequence). The CDR3 extends over 12 amino acids. Trimming shortened V by 7 bases and J by 4 bases, and 14 bases separated the two germline ends. TCRdb redid the calling of the multiplex PCR reads with MiXCR, one entry per CDR3 protein. Of 150,000 to 200,000 distinct CDR3 sequences in the sample, approximately 33% were seen once. This clonotype has a count of ten or more. Samples came from axillary lymph nodes draining the breast cancer.

The chain employs TRBV30 and TRBJ2-7; tentatively, D is TRBD1 (6 bases). Sequences were obtained from axillary lymph node tissue. The receptor comes from a female donor with breast cancer. Some clones in this sample may be carry-over from other donors' samples. The CDR3 is CAFRGGLYEQYF. The CDR3, as DNA: TGTGCCTTCAGGGGCGGTTTATACGAGCAGTACTTC. Drawing the rest from reference TRBV30 and TRBJ2-7, the complete variable domain is SQTIHQWPATLVQPVGSPLSLECTVEGTSNPNLYWYRQAAGRGLQLLFYSVGIGQISSEVPQNLSASRPQDRQFILSSKKLLLSDSGFYLCAFRGGLYEQYFGPGTRLTVT.